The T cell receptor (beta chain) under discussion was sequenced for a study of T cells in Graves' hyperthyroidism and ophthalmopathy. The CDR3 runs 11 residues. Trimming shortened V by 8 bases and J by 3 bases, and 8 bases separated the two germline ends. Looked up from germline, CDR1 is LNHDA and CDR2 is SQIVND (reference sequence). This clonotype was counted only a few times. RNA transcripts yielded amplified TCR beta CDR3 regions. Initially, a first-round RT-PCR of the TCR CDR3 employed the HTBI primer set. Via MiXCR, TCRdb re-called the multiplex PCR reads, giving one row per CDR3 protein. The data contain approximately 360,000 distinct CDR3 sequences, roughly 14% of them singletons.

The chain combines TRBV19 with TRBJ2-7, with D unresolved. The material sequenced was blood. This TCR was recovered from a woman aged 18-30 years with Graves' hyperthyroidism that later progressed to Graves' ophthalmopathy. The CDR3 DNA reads TGTGCCAGTCTCAAATACTACGAGCAGTACTTC. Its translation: CASLKYYEQYF.